The entry below describes one TCR beta chain. Its antigen target is currently unknown. This entry belongs to a study of monozygotic twins with inflammatory bowel disease (dated by TCRdb to between 2018 and 2021). Looking at the study overall: The full study comprised 28 monozygotic twin pairs: nine German pairs (four IBD-concordant, five IBD-discordant) and 19 IBD-discordant Danish pairs. Each individual had, on average, about 151 000 unique TCRalpha sequences and 181 000 unique TCRbeta sequences available for analysis. Disease-associated traits were sought mainly through comparisons between IBD patients and their genetically identical healthy co-twins within discordant pairs. The paper's findings and limits, for the study overall: Compared with healthy twins, IBD patients shared fewer clonotypes with other individuals, and the difference was most pronounced in patients with signs of disease activity. A decrease in TCRbeta repertoire diversity, as measured by inverse Simpson index, was observed in IBD patients compared with their healthy co-twins. The analysis was unable to tell apart different T cell subtypes. The results gave no support for a single strong signal or clonotype linked to IBD. Differing immunosuppressive treatments among patients may have added background noise and inter-individual variability to the repertoires. Repertoire similarity did not differ between concordant and discordant twins, possibly due to limited statistical power.

CDR1 and CDR2 are read off the germline V gene as MNHNS and SASEGT. The CDR3, from cysteine to phenylalanine, totals 14 residues. No DNA is given. From each donor, a roughly 2.7 ml peripheral blood sample was collected into PAXgene tubes and stored at -80 degrees C. Without T cell sorting, total RNA was isolated from whole blood using the PAXgene blood miRNA kit on an automated QIAcube. Peripheral blood from monozygotic twin pairs concordant or discordant for inflammatory bowel disease was subjected to deep TCRalpha and TCRbeta repertoire profiling with unique molecular barcoding. Smoking habits were recorded for all twin pairs, and individuals were classified as current, former or never smokers. The library was built by means of 5' RACE. Preparation of each TCR library used roughly 3.5 ug of total RNA. For each sample, cDNA was synthesized in eight separate reactions using SMARTScribe reverse transcriptase. During cDNA synthesis, template switching introduced unique molecular identifiers that contained a 6-nucleotide sample barcode. Two nested PCRs of around 15 and 10 cycles amplified the TCRalpha and TCRbeta cDNA, and bead purification followed each PCR. Before amplification, the cDNA was both treated with uracil DNA-glycosylase and purified with the QIAquick PCR purification kit. The second PCR added Illumina TruSeq-compatible adapters along with sample-specific barcodes. Library quality and concentration were assessed using TapeStation and Qubit, and roughly 5 ng of each library was pooled. Pooled libraries were sequenced on an Illumina HiSeq2500 single-index Rapid Run with 2 x 100 bp reads and custom sequencing primers. On the study's bioinformatics: MiGEC version 1.2.6 was used for UMI-based consensus assembly, which corrected PCR and sequencing errors. MiXCR version 2.1.1 was used for V(D)J alignment, clonotype assembly and CDR3 extraction. Normalisation of gene usage, clonotype sharing and MAIT/NKT TCR abundance was achieved by analysing the top 1000, 10 000 and 20 000 clonotypes per sample. Diversity was computed as the inverse Simpson index with the vegan R package after downsampling to 27 000 UMIs. Paired Mann-Whitney U tests were applied to discordant twin pairs, with Benjamini-Hochberg correction for multiple testing. The reads went through TCRdb reprocessing, and each CDR3 protein sequence gets one entry with no DNA. These V and J calls derive from TCRdb rather than the authors' analysis. The table kept for this sample lists nearly 450,000 distinct CDR3 sequences. Clones ranked in the top ten supply around 2.4% of the sample.

Sequenced material: blood. This receptor chain uses TRBV6-1 and TRBJ1-5; TCRdb gives TRBD1 as the D gene, but with no DNA this cannot be confirmed. This clonotype was sampled from a human donor with ulcerative colitis or Crohn's disease, or a healthy co-twin of an affected twin (not recorded which). The CDR3 reads as follows: CASNPLYSNQPQHF.